This T cell receptor beta chain was identified during a study of beta chain features in type 1 diabetes. Notes on the study in general: Moderately but significantly shorter TCRB CDR3s were found in Type 1 diabetes patients in all four CD4+ subsets. The naive, central memory and Treg TCRB repertoires showed an apparent similarity that was greater among patients than among healthy donors. In type 1 diabetes patients, VDJ junctions had fewer insertions; deletions at these junctions were more frequent.

CDR3 length: 16 amino acids. Germline V lookup: CDR1 SGHNT, CDR2 YYREEE (reference sequence). V lost 0 bases, J lost 3 bases, and 3 bases stayed unmatched. This clone was picked up a small number of times. Its antigen is not known. The authors reverse transcribed all of the isolated RNA, so sequencing captured expressed TCRB transcripts. The table came from immunoSEQ multiplex PCR; TCRdb's copy has only in-frame clones and leaves some out. The sample includes about 240,000 clones, approximately 13% of them seen just once. The chain uses TRBV5-4 and TRBJ2-6; TRBD2 aligns across 7 bases. The sequenced sample consisted of naive CD4+ T cells from blood. The TCR was taken from a man aged 30 to 45 with type 1 diabetes. CDR3 in amino acids: CASSLAGGNGANVLTF. CDR3 nucleotide sequence: TGTGCCAGCAGCTTGGCCGGGGGGAATGGGGCCAACGTCCTGACTTTC.